What follows are 10 T cell receptor beta chains derived from one specimen sequenced in a study of regulatory T cells. Findings and limits, study-wide: Hydrophobic residues at CDR3 positions 6 and 7 were enriched in conventional CD4+ T cells of CD3G-deficient patients.

The primer mix had 52 TRBV and 13 TRBJ primers. The data were produced by immunoSEQ multiplex PCR, yet TCRdb's version contains in-frame clones alone and is incomplete. The sample consists of around 16,000 clones, approximately 82% of them appearing once. These receptors have no known antigen. The sequenced sample was conventional CD4+ T cells sorted from blood. The receptors stem from a person younger than 45 with CD3G deficiency.

The V and J genes are TRBV18 and TRBJ2-3; no definite D call. Trimming took off 4 bases at V and 3 bases at J, with 11 bases between the two ends. This CDR3 is built from 14 residues. Looked up from germline, CDR1 is KGHSH and CDR2 is LQKENI. This chain's CDR3 is CASSLQKRTDTQYF. CDR3 bases: TGTGCCAGCTCACTTCAGAAAAGAACAGATACGCAGTATTTT.

This chain joins TRBV6-1 and TRBJ2-2, with D perhaps TRBD1 (6 bases). CDR1 and CDR2 from the germline V gene are MNHNS and SASEGT. V lost 2 bases and J lost 5, with 6 bases in between. The CDR3 has 13 residues. The CDR3 nucleotides read TGTGCCAGCAGTGAACAGGGGACCGGGGAGCTGTTTTTT. Translated: CASSEQGTGELFF.

The V gene is TRBV11-2, the J gene TRBJ2-7; 8 bases are shared with TRBD1. Per germline, CDR1 SGHAT and CDR2 FQNNGV. The junction had 10 bases not matched to a gene; V was cut back by 6 bases and J by 3 bases. The CDR3 runs 15 residues. Written as DNA, the CDR3 is TGTGCCAGCAGTCTCACAGGGGGTAAATTCTACGAGCAGTACTTC. It codes for CASSLTGGKFYEQYF.

The CDR3 DNA reads TGTGCCAGCAGTTTGTACAGGGGGAATTCACCCCTCCACTTT. It is translated as CASSLYRGNSPLHF. This rearrangement joins TRBV28 to TRBJ1-6, with 8 bases identical to TRBD1. Trimming cost V 3 bases and J 7 bases; bases outside gene matches: 2. Germline V gene lookup returns CDR1 MDHEN and CDR2 SYDVKM. The CDR3 sequence is 14 residues long. Full variable domain (outside the CDR3, taken from reference TRBV28 and TRBJ1-6): DVKVTQSSRYLVKRTGEKVFLECVQDMDHENMFWYRQDPGLGLRLIYFSYDVKMKEKGDIPEGYSVSREKKERFSLILESASTNQTSMYLCASSLYRGNSPLHFGNGTRLTVT.

The chain uses TRBV7-2 and TRBJ2-1; 10 bases agree with TRBD2. The V and J ends lost 0 bases and 7 bases, in that order; junction bases with no gene match: 6. The germline gives CDR1 SGHTA, CDR2 FQGNSA. The CDR3 extends over 16 amino acids. In DNA form, the CDR3 reads TGTGCCAGCAGCTTAGCTGGCCAGCGGGGGGGAAATGAGCAGTTCTTC. Translating gives CASSLAGQRGGNEQFF.

In this sample, this clone turned up once. The chain combines TRBV29-1 with TRBJ1-2; D is ambiguous. V lost 5 bases, J lost 6 bases, and 10 bases lay in between. The CDR3 runs to 11 residues. Germline V gives CDR1 SQVTM, CDR2 ANQGSEA. The CDR3 region is CSVRWGNGYTF. CDR3 DNA sequence: TGCAGCGTTAGGTGGGGAAATGGCTACACCTTC.

The V call is TRBV28, the J call TRBJ1-2; maybe TRBD1 (6 bases). Germline-derived CDR1 and CDR2 are MDHEN and SYDVKM. The CDR3 loop spans 11 amino acids. V was clipped by 5 bases and J by 8 bases, with 9 bases between them. The CDR3 region is CASSTGFGYTF. In DNA, the CDR3 is TGTGCCAGCAGTACAGGGTTCGGCTACACCTTC.

The CDR3 loop is CASSQTAYEQYF. In DNA, the CDR3 is TGTGCCAGCTCACAAACAGCCTACGAGCAGTACTTC. V is TRBV18 and J is TRBJ2-7, with D uncertain. Germline lookup yields CDR1 KGHSH and CDR2 LQKENI. The CDR3 runs 12 residues. Trimming stripped 4 bases from V and 2 bases from J, with 6 bases between.

This chain uses TRBV6-1 with TRBJ2-3; 7 bases are a match to TRBD2. V lost 1 base to trimming and J lost 1 base; unmatched junction nucleotides: 11. This CDR3 spans 18 amino acids. Germline CDR1 reads MNHNS; CDR2 reads SASEGT. CDR3 loop: CASSEGKGEGRGTDTQYF. The DNA for the CDR3 is TGTGCCAGCAGTGAAGGGAAAGGGGAGGGAAGGGGCACAGATACGCAGTATTTT.

This rearrangement joins TRBV28 to TRBJ1-1, with D unresolved. Germline V gene data show CDR1 as MDHEN and CDR2 as SYDVKM. The V and J ends lost 2 bases and 1 base respectively, with 8 bases between them. The CDR3 runs to 14 residues. CDR3 in amino acids: CASSLHQANTEAFF. As DNA, the CDR3 is TGTGCCAGCAGTTTACACCAGGCGAACACTGAAGCTTTCTTT.